The clone carrying this TCR beta chain came up a few times. This entry comes from a study of blood T cells in healthy people across ages. V was clipped by 3 bases and J by 11 bases, with 16 bases between them. There are 14 residues in the CDR3. The germline CDR1 and CDR2 sequences are SGHTA and FQGNSA. A second PCR, run for about 7 to 11 cycles, used a sample-barcoded 5' primer plus a J-beta primer mix. The template-switch adaptor, which had 12 random nucleotides, put a tag on each cDNA molecule. TCRdb re-called the 5' RACE reads with MiXCR, one entry per CDR3 protein. The sample holds around 650,000 distinct CDR3 sequences, approximately 31% seen once. For every donor, a draw yielded ten milliliters of peripheral blood. Total RNA, at least 6 micrograms per sample, was extracted from PBMCs.

Sequences were obtained from blood. This chain connects TRBV7-2 to TRBJ1-4; D ambiguous. The clonotype was recovered from a woman at least 80 years old in good health. The CDR3 here is CASSLSVGNAKLFF. The CDR3 nucleotides are TGTGCCAGCAGCTTGAGTGTTGGAAACGCGAAACTGTTTTTT. Looking up the rest from reference TRBV7-2 and TRBJ1-4 gives the full variable domain: GAGVSQSPSNKVTEKGKDVELRCDPISGHTALYWYRQSLGQGLEFLIYFQGNSAPDKSGLPSDRFSAERTGGSVSTLTIQRTQQEDSAVYLCASSLSVGNAKLFFGSGTQLSVL.